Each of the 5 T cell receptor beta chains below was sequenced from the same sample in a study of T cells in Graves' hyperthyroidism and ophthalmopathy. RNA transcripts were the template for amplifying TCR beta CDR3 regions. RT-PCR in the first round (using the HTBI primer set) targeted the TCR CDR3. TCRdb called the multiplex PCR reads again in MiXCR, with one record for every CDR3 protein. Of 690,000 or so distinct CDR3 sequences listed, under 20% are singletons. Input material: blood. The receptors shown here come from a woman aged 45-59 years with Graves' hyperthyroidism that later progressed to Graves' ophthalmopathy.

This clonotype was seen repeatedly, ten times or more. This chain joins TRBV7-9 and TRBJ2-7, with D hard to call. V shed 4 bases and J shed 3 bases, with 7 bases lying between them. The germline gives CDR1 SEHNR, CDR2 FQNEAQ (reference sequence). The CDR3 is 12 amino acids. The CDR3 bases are TGTGCCAGCAGCTACCGGAGCTACGAGCAGTACTTC. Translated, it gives CASSYRSYEQYF.

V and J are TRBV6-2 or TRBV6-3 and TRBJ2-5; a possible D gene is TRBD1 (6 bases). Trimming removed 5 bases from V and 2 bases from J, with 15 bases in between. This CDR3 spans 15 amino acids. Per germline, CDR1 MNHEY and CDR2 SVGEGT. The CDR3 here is CASSPPGVVQETQYF. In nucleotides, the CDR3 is TGTGCCAGCAGTCCCCCAGGGGTGGTGCAAGAGACCCAGTACTTC.

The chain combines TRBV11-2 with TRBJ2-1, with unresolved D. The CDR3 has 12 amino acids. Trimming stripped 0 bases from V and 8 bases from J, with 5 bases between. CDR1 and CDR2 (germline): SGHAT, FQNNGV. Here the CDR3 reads CASSLDPDEQFF. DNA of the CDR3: TGTGCCAGCAGCTTAGATCCGGATGAGCAGTTCTTC. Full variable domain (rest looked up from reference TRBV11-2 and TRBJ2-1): EAGVAQSPRYKIIEKRQSVAFWCNPISGHATLYWYQQILGQGPKLLIQFQNNGVVDDSQLPKDRFSAERLKGVDSTLKIQPAKLEDSAVYLCASSLDPDEQFFGPGTRLTVL.

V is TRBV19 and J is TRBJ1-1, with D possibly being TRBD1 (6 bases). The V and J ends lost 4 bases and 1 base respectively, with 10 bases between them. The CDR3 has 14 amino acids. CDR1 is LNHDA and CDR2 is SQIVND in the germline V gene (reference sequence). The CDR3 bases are TGTGCCAGTAGTACCCCAGGGGCGAACACTGAAGCTTTCTTT. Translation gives CASSTPGANTEAFF.

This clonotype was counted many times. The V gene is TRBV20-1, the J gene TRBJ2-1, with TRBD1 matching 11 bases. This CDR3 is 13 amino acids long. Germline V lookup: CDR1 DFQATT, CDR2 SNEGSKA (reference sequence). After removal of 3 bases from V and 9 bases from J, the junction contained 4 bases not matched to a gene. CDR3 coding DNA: TGCAGTGCTAGGGGGACAGGGGGTATTGAGCAGTTCTTC. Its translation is CSARGTGGIEQFF.